The sample holds many counts of the clone carrying this T cell receptor (beta chain). Its cognate antigen is unknown. These data come from a study of breast tumors, draining lymph nodes, adjacent tissues. V was trimmed by 2 bases and J by 6 bases, leaving 9 bases between them. CDR3 length: 13 amino acids. Germline CDR1 SGHDT, CDR2 YYEEEE. Whole-study findings and limits: Tumor TCR diversity was below lymph nodes but above nontumor tissue. Tumor T cell lymph node origin was a supported hypothesis, not proven. Most tumor T cells seemingly derive from lymph node, then expand in tumor.

The lymph nodes were axillary draining lymph nodes from breast cancer patients. TCRdb re-called the multiplex PCR reads with MiXCR, one entry per CDR3 protein. Among approximately 150,000 distinct CDR3 sequences listed, more than 25% were seen once. The receptor was derived from a female donor with breast cancer. Some clones in this sample may be carry-over from other donors' samples. The sequenced sample consisted of axillary lymph node tissue. The V call is TRBV5-6, the J call TRBJ2-1; D ambiguous. CDR3 amino acids: CASSFWGGNEQFF. CDR3 sequence (DNA): TGTGCCAGCAGCTTTTGGGGTGGCAATGAGCAGTTCTTC.